The subject of this entry is one TCR beta chain. The data derive from a study of blood T cell repertoires in COVID-19. Study as a whole: The origin of the acute and convalescent COVID-19 samples was the United States, Italy and Spain.

V was pared by 0 bases and J by 7 bases, with 14 bases of the junction left unmatched. This CDR3 is built from 17 residues. From germline, CDR1 is SGHRS and CDR2 YFSETQ. Per the original data handling: By means of reference gene primer amplification, nucleated cell counts were estimated. Assay used: immunoSEQ multiplex PCR; TCRdb lists only in-frame clones, some missing. The DNA was the basis for D and trimming; V, J and clone size are from that table. Here the sample spans more than 85,000 clones, around 75% being singletons. Sequencing used peripheral blood. This TCR came from a man between 65 and 79 years old with acute or convalescent COVID-19. This rearrangement joins TRBV5-1 to TRBJ2-3, with 7 bases identical to TRBD2. CDR3 protein: CASSLVGVQRDSNTQYF. The CDR3, as DNA: TGCGCCAGCAGCTTGGTAGGTGTCCAGCGGGATAGCAATACGCAGTATTTT.